The 16 T cell receptor beta chains given below trace back to one sample, sequenced in a study of blood T cell repertoires in COVID-19. The data were produced by immunoSEQ multiplex PCR, yet TCRdb's version contains in-frame clones alone and is incomplete. This table has about 63,000 clones, around 79% appearing once. The sample was peripheral blood. The source of these receptors is a human donor in a cohort sampled during active COVID-19.

The chain joins TRBV14 to TRBJ1-2, with 8 bases aligning to TRBD1. This CDR3 is 15 amino acids long. The J segment lost 4 bases and the V segment lost 0 bases, leaving 4 bases of the junction unmatched. The germline V gene has CDR1 SGHDN and CDR2 FVKESK. The CDR3 loop reads CASSQDRGQGYGYTF. As DNA, the CDR3 is TGTGCCAGCAGCCAAGATCGAGGACAGGGCTATGGCTACACCTTC. The whole variable domain, remainder taken from reference TRBV14 and TRBJ1-2, is EAGVTQFPSHSVIEKGQTVTLRCDPISGHDNLYWYRRVMGKEIKFLLHFVKESKQDESGMPNNRFLAERTGGTYSTLKVQPAELEDSGVYFCASSQDRGQGYGYTFGSGTRLTVV.

Written as DNA, the CDR3 is TGTGCCAGTAGTAACGGGGGGCCTGGGGCCAACGTCCTGACTTTC. Protein: CASSNGGPGANVLTF. This sequence joins TRBV19 and TRBJ2-6; D is perhaps TRBD2 (7 bases). CDR3 length: 15 amino acids. Looked up from germline, CDR1 is LNHDA and CDR2 is SQIVND (reference sequence). Trimming took 4 bases from V and 2 from J, leaving 9 bases between them.

This clone has more than one count but fewer than ten. The genes are TRBV7-9 and TRBJ1-1; D remains ambiguous. The length of the CDR3 is 13 residues. The V gene's germline CDR1 is SEHNR and CDR2 FQNEAQ (reference sequence). The V gene lost 1 base and the J gene lost 4 bases, with 7 bases spanning the gap. CDR3 DNA sequence: TGTGCCAGCAGCTTAGACGGAGGCACTGAAGCTTTCTTT. Residues: CASSLDGGTEAFF.

The chain employs TRBV5-5 and TRBJ1-6, with unresolved D. V was cut by 1 base and J by 0 bases, with 5 bases left in between. Germline CDR1 SGHKS, CDR2 YYEKEE (reference sequence). The length of the CDR3 is 15 residues. The CDR3 loop is CASSLYSSYNSPLHF. Written as DNA, the CDR3 is TGTGCCAGCAGCTTGTATAGCTCCTATAATTCACCCCTCCACTTT.

This chain links TRBV15 with TRBJ2-3, with 12 nucleotides matching TRBD2. Germline values: CDR1 LNHNV, CDR2 YYDKDF (reference sequence). Trimming removed 6 bases from V and 0 bases from J; junction bases left unmatched: 10. CDR3 size: 18 residues. The chain's CDR3 is CATRPLAGGPHSTDTQYF. The CDR3, as DNA: TGTGCCACCAGGCCTCTAGCGGGAGGGCCCCATAGCACAGATACGCAGTATTTT.

This clone has more than one count but fewer than ten. The chain joins TRBV25-1 to TRBJ1-6; possibly TRBD1 for D (5 bases). The CDR3 contains 15 residues. V lost 1 base, J lost 7 bases, and 11 bases lay in between. From germline, CDR1 is MGHDK and CDR2 SYGVNS. The CDR3 protein is CASSEFGGDNSPLHF. CDR3 bases: TGTGCCAGCAGTGAATTTGGAGGGGACAATTCACCCCTCCACTTT.

The V call is TRBV11-2, the J call TRBJ1-1, with 9 nucleotides matching TRBD1. The CDR3 consists of 13 residues. Germline V gene sequence: CDR1 SGHAT, CDR2 FQNNGV. V lost 5 bases to trimming and J lost 5 bases; unmatched junction nucleotides: 3. The CDR3 DNA reads as TGTGCCAGCAGCATACAGGGGGCAACTGAAGCTTTCTTT. As protein: CASSIQGATEAFF. The whole variable domain, filled in from reference TRBV11-2 and TRBJ1-1, reads EAGVAQSPRYKIIEKRQSVAFWCNPISGHATLYWYQQILGQGPKLLIQFQNNGVVDDSQLPKDRFSAERLKGVDSTLKIQPAKLEDSAVYLCASSIQGATEAFFGQGTRLTVV.

V and J are TRBV28 and TRBJ1-2; D ambiguous. This CDR3 comprises 11 residues. Trimming took off 8 bases at V and 3 bases at J, with 7 bases between the two ends. Germline assignment: CDR1 MDHEN and CDR2 SYDVKM. This chain's CDR3 is CASEQHYGYTF. CDR3 sequence (DNA): TGTGCCAGCGAACAGCACTATGGCTACACCTTC.

The rearrangement links TRBV11-1 to TRBJ2-2; 8 bases are shared with TRBD2. Germline loops: CDR1 SGHAT, CDR2 FQDESV (reference sequence). The V and J ends lost 5 bases and 1 base, in that order; junction bases with no gene match: 3. This CDR3 has 15 residues. CDR3 DNA: TGTGCCAGCAGCCGCGGGAGGCAGAACACCGGGGAGCTGTTTTTT. Amino acids: CASSRGRQNTGELFF.

The rearrangement links TRBV11-2 to TRBJ2-7, with a weak D call TRBD2 (5 bases). Germline CDR1 SGHAT, CDR2 FQNNGV. V was pared by 5 bases and J by 4 bases, with 12 bases between. The CDR3 has 13 amino acids. The CDR3 here is CASSTGLAYEQYF. The DNA for the CDR3 is TGTGCCAGCAGCACCGGGTTAGCGTACGAGCAGTACTTC. The full variable domain, in which reference TRBV11-2 and TRBJ2-7 provide the parts outside the CDR3, is EAGVAQSPRYKIIEKRQSVAFWCNPISGHATLYWYQQILGQGPKLLIQFQNNGVVDDSQLPKDRFSAERLKGVDSTLKIQPAKLEDSAVYLCASSTGLAYEQYFGPGTRLTVT.

The V gene is TRBV19, the J gene TRBJ2-4, with D tentatively TRBD2 (6 bases). CDR3 length: 21 amino acids. Per germline, CDR1 LNHDA and CDR2 SQIVND (reference sequence). Deletions cut 0 bases from V and 0 bases from J, with 24 bases between. DNA of the CDR3: TGTGCCAGTAGTATAGATTCGAACTCCTTTAGCGGTCCTCTAGCCAAAAACATTCAGTACTTC. This gives the protein CASSIDSNSFSGPLAKNIQYF.

The chain links TRBV19 to TRBJ2-3; TRBD2 aligns across 13 bases. The V segment lost 7 bases and the J segment 4 bases; nucleotides outside the gene matches: 2. The germline gives CDR1 LNHDA, CDR2 SQIVND (reference sequence). The CDR3 is made up of 14 amino acids. The CDR3: CASMGLAGSDTQYF. The CDR3 nucleotides read TGTGCCAGTATGGGACTAGCGGGATCAGATACGCAGTATTTT.

The chain couples TRBV7-9 to TRBJ1-1; D gene ambiguous. The V end was cut by 5 bases, the J end by 4 bases, with 5 bases between. CDR3 length: 11 residues. Germline V lookup: CDR1 SEHNR, CDR2 FQNEAQ (reference sequence). The CDR3 DNA follows: TGTGCCAGCAGCGCGAGCACTGAAGCTTTCTTT. Its translation: CASSASTEAFF.

The chain carries TRBV5-1 and TRBJ2-7, with D uncertain. The V gene's germline CDR1 is SGHRS and CDR2 YFSETQ. This CDR3 contains 13 residues. With 0 bases removed from V and 9 bases from J, the gap between germline ends came to 13 bases. As DNA, the CDR3 is TGCGCCAGCAGCTTGGATTCATTTTCGGGGCAGTACTTC. Its protein product is CASSLDSFSGQYF.

The chain links TRBV19 to TRBJ2-6; TRBD2 matches 8 bases. CDR3 size: 21 residues. After removal of 7 bases from V and 0 bases from J, the junction contained 20 bases not matched to a gene. Germline assignment: CDR1 LNHDA and CDR2 SQIVND (reference sequence). The CDR3 reads CASNPTGLSLAGPSGANVLTF. The CDR3 DNA follows: TGTGCCAGTAACCCAACAGGGTTGAGTCTAGCGGGCCCCTCTGGGGCCAACGTCCTGACTTTC.

The rearrangement uses TRBV6-5 and TRBJ2-2; D is ambiguous. Germline CDR1 and CDR2: MNHEY and SVGAGI. With 1 base removed from V and 1 base from J, the gap between germline ends came to 4 bases. CDR3 length: 14 amino acids. CDR3 residues: CASSYYRNTGELFF. For the CDR3, the DNA is TGTGCCAGCAGTTACTATAGGAACACCGGGGAGCTGTTTTTT.